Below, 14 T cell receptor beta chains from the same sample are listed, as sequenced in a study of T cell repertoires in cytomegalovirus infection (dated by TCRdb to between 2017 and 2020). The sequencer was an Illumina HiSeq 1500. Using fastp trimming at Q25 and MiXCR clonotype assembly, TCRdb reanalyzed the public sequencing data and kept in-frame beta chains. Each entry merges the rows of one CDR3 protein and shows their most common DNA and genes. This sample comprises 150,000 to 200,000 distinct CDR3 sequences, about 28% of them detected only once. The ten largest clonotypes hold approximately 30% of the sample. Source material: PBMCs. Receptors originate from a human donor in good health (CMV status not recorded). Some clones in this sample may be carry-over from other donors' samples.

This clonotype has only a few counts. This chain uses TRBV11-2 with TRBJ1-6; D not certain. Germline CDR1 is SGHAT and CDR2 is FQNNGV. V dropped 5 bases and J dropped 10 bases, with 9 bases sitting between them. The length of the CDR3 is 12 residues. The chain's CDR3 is CASSKSGSPLHF. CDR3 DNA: TGTGCCAGCAGCAAATCGGGCTCACCCCTCCACTTT. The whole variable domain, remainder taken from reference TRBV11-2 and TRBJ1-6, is EAGVAQSPRYKIIEKRQSVAFWCNPISGHATLYWYQQILGQGPKLLIQFQNNGVVDDSQLPKDRFSAERLKGVDSTLKIQPAKLEDSAVYLCASSKSGSPLHFGNGTRLTVT.

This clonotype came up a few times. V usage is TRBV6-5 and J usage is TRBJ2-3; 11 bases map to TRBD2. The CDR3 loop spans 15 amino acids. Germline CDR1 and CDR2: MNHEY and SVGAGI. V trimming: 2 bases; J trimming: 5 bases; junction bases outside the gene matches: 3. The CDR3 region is CASSYGTSGGDTQYF. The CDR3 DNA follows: TGTGCCAGCAGTTACGGGACTAGCGGAGGAGATACGCAGTATTTT.

The CDR3 coding sequence is TGTGCCAGTAGTATGTTGCGGGGGGGAGGAGAGACCCAGTACTTC. Its protein is CASSMLRGGGETQYF. The V gene is TRBV19, the J gene TRBJ2-5; 9 bases are a match to TRBD2. This CDR3 comprises 15 residues. Trimming cost V 3 bases and J 4 bases; bases outside gene matches: 6. Germline V lookup: CDR1 LNHDA, CDR2 SQIVND (reference sequence).

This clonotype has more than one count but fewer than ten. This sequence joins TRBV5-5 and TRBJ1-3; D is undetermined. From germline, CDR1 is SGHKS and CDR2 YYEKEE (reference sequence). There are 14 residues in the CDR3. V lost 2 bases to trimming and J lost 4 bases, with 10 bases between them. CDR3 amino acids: CASSFGLPGNTIYF. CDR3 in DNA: TGTGCCAGCAGCTTCGGTTTGCCAGGAAACACCATATATTTT.

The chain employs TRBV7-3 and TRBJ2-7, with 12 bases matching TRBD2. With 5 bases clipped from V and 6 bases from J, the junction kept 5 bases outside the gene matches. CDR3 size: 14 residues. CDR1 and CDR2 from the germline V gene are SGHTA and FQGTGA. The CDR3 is CASSAGLAGSEQYF. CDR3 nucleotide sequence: TGTGCCAGCAGCGCCGGACTAGCGGGGAGCGAGCAGTACTTC.

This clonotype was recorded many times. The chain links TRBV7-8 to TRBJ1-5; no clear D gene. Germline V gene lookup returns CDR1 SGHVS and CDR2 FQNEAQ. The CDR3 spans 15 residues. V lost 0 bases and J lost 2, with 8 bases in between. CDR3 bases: TGTGCCAGCAGCTTAGCAAGCGAGGGCAATCAGCCCCAGCATTTT. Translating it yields CASSLASEGNQPQHF. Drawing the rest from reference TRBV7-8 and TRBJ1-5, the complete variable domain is GAGVSQSPRYKVAKRGQDVALRCDPISGHVSLFWYQQALGQGPEFLTYFQNEAQLDKSGLPSDRFFAERPEGSVSTLKIQRTQQEDSAVYLCASSLASEGNQPQHFGDGTRLSIL.

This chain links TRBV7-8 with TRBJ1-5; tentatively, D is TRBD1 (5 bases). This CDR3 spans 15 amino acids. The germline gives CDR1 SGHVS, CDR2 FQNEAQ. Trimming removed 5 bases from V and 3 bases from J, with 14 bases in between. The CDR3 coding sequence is TGTGCCAGCAGCGGGGGGACGGGGCACAATCAGCCCCAGCATTTT. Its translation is CASSGGTGHNQPQHF.

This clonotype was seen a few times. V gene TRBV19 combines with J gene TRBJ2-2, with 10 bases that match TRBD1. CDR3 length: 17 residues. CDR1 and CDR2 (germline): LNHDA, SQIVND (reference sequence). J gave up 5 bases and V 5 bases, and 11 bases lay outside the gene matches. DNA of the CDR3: TGTGCCAGTAGTTTATCAACCGGGACAGGGGTTACCGGGGAGCTGTTTTTT. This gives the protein CASSLSTGTGVTGELFF. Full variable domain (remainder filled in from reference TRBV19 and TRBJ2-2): DGGITQSPKYLFRKEGQNVTLSCEQNLNHDAMYWYRQDPGQGLRLIYYSQIVNDFQKGDIAEGYSVSREKKESFPLTVTSAQKNPTAFYLCASSLSTGTGVTGELFFGEGSRLTVL.

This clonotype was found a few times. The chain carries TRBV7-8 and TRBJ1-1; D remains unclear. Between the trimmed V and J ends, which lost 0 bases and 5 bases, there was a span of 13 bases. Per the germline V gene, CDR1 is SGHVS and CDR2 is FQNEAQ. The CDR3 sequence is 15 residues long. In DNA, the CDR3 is TGTGCCAGCAGCTTAGCTTACGCCCGCCAGACTGAAGCTTTCTTT. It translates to CASSLAYARQTEAFF. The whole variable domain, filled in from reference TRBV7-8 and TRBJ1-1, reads GAGVSQSPRYKVAKRGQDVALRCDPISGHVSLFWYQQALGQGPEFLTYFQNEAQLDKSGLPSDRFFAERPEGSVSTLKIQRTQQEDSAVYLCASSLAYARQTEAFFGQGTRLTVV.

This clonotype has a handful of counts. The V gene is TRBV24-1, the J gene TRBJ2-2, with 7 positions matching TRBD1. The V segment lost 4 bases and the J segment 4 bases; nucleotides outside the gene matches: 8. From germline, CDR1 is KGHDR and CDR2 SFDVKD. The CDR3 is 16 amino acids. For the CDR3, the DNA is TGTGCCACCAGTGACAGTAAGACAGGGACCACCGGGGAGCTGTTTTTT. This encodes CATSDSKTGTTGELFF.

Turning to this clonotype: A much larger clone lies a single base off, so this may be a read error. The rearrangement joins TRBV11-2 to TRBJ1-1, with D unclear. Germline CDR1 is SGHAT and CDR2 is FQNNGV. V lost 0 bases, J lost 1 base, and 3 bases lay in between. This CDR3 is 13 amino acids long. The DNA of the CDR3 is TGTGCCAGCAGCTTAGAGAGGAACACTGAAGCTTTCTTT. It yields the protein CASSLERNTEAFF.

CDR3 coding DNA: TGTGCCAGCAGTGAATCTACTGGCAGATACAATGAGCAGTTCTTC. It yields the protein CASSESTGRYNEQFF. The chain joins TRBV25-1 to TRBJ2-1; D unclear. V gave up 1 base and J gave up 4 bases, with 11 bases separating them. Germline V gene lookup returns CDR1 MGHDK and CDR2 SYGVNS. This CDR3 has 15 residues.

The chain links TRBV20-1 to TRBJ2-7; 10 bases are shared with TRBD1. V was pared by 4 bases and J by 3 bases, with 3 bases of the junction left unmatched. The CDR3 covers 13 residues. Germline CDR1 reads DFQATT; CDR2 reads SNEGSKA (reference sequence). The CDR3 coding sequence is TGCAGTGCTATCCGGGACAGGGGCTACGAGCAGTACTTC. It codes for CSAIRDRGYEQYF.

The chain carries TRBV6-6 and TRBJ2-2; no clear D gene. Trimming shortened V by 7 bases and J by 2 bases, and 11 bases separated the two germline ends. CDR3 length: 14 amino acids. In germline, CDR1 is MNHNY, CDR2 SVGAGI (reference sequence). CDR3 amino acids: CASKEQLNTGELFF. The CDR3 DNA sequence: TGTGCCAGCAAGGAACAGCTTAACACCGGGGAGCTGTTTTTT.